The entry that follows covers one T cell receptor (beta chain) sequence. TCRdb's table, derived via immunoSEQ multiplex PCR, lists solely in-frame clones and lacks some. Among about 540,000 clones listed, approximately 80% were seen once. The V end was cut by 4 bases, the J end by 2 bases, with 8 bases between. The germline V gene encodes CDR1 SQVTM and CDR2 ANQGSEA. The CDR3 covers 13 residues. The sample belongs to a study of shared T cell receptors in the human thymus. These data also formed part of another study, on human thymus T cells. As that study records: There appeared to be biased usage of V and J genes in thymic and blood repertoires.

This chain joins TRBV29-1 and TRBJ2-2, with D perhaps matching TRBD2 (5 bases). The specimen was thymocytes. The source of this sequence is a boy under three years old with a congenital heart defect. CDR3 coding DNA: TGCAGCGTTGCTGGAGGCAACACCGGGGAGCTGTTTTTT. It yields the protein CSVAGGNTGELFF.